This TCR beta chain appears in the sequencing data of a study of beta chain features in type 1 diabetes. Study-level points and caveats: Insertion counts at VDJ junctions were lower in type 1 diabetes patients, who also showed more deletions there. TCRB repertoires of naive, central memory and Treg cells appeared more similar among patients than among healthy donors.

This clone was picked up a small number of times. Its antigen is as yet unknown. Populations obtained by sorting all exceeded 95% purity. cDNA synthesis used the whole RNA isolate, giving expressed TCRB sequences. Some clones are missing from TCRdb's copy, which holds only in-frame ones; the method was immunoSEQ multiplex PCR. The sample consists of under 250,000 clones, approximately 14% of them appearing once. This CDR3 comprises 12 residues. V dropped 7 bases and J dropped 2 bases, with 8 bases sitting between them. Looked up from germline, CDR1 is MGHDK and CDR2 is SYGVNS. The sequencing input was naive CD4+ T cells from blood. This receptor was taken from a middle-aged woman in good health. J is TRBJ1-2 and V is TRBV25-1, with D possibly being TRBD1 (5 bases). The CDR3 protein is CASKPGNYGYTF. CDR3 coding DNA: TGTGCCAGCAAACCAGGGAACTATGGCTACACCTTC.